This TCR beta chain was found in a study of blood T cell repertoires in COVID-19. V gave up 4 bases and J gave up 2 bases; unmatched junction bases: 26. This CDR3 contains 21 residues. Germline loops: CDR1 ENHRY, CDR2 SYGVKD. Assay used: immunoSEQ multiplex PCR; TCRdb lists only in-frame clones, some missing. The sample includes 280,000 or so clones, around 88% of them seen just once. The gene calls are TRBV10-3 and TRBJ2-7; 7 bases are shared with TRBD1. The clonotype comes from a woman aged 25 to 39 who had recovered from COVID-19. The sample was peripheral blood. The CDR3 DNA reads as TGTGCCATCAGTGGGACAGGAACATCCCTGACTTTAGCTCCCCTGACCTACGAGCAGTACTTC. It encodes CAISGTGTSLTLAPLTYEQYF.